This TCR beta chain derives from a study of blood T cell repertoires in COVID-19. Study-level information: Acute and convalescent COVID-19 samples came from the United States, Italy and Spain.

Germline values: CDR1 SQVTM, CDR2 ANQGSEA. The CDR3 length is 14 residues. Unmatched junction bases numbered 7, after V lost 6 bases and J lost 2 bases. This clone appeared a single time. Enrolment of Seattle patients took place during active infection, and they were followed longitudinally. Only in-frame clones appear in the TCRdb table, and some are missing; sequencing was by immunoSEQ multiplex PCR. The sample lists around 230,000 clones; approximately 84% were seen once. The receptor was isolated from a man aged 45-65 years with COVID-19, enrolled during active disease. The genes are TRBV29-1 and TRBJ2-5; TRBD2 aligns across 9 bases. The specimen sequenced was peripheral blood. The CDR3: CSVGRSGGQETQYF. CDR3 sequence (DNA): TGCAGCGTCGGGAGGAGCGGGGGGCAAGAGACCCAGTACTTC.